The 21 T cell receptor beta chains reported below all come from one sample, sequenced in a study of beta chain features in type 1 diabetes. Notes on the study in general: Type 1 diabetes patients had moderately but significantly shorter TCRB CDR3s in all four CD4+ subsets.

Their cognate antigens are unknown. Since all of the isolated RNA was reverse transcribed, expressed TCRB transcripts were what got sequenced. Some clones are missing from TCRdb's copy, which holds only in-frame ones; the method was immunoSEQ multiplex PCR. The top ten hold 0.45% to 0.65% of the sample, which has about 370,000 clones, roughly 9.8% seen once. Sequencing was done on a sample of central memory CD4+ T cells from blood. These TCRs come from a man aged 25 to 40 with type 1 diabetes.

In this sample, this clone turned up a few times. This chain joins TRBV4-3 and TRBJ1-5, with no clear D. Germline loops: CDR1 LGHNA, CDR2 YSLEER. V lost 0 bases, J lost 7 bases, and 13 bases lay in between. This CDR3 has 15 residues. DNA for the CDR3: TGCGCCAGCAGCCAAGAAAGCGGAGGGCGGCAGCCCCAGCATTTT. Translation: CASSQESGGRQPQHF.

This clone has at least ten counts. The chain links TRBV2 to TRBJ2-2; D might be TRBD1 (6 bases). The CDR3 consists of 15 residues. In germline, CDR1 is SNHLY, CDR2 FYNNEI. The V gene lost 6 bases and the J gene lost 0 bases, with 11 bases spanning the gap. The CDR3 nucleotides read TGTGCCAGCAGCTCGGGACACGCGAACACCGGGGAGCTGTTTTTT. Its translation is CASSSGHANTGELFF.

V gene TRBV6-1 combines with J gene TRBJ1-1; D gene uncertain. V lost 0 bases to trimming and J lost 3 bases, with 8 bases between them. This CDR3 is 14 amino acids long. Germline CDR1 MNHNS, CDR2 SASEGT. The CDR3 loop reads CASSEAAAYTEAFF. The CDR3 DNA sequence: TGTGCCAGCAGTGAAGCTGCGGCTTACACTGAAGCTTTCTTT.

The chain has TRBV10-1 and TRBJ1-1, with D maybe TRBD1 (5 bases). The CDR3 extends over 12 amino acids. The V end lost 5 bases, the J end lost 10 bases, and 14 bases lay between the germline ends. CDR1 and CDR2 from the germline V gene are WNHNN and SYGVQD (reference sequence). CDR3 residues: CASSSQGSTAFF. In DNA, the CDR3 is TGCGCCAGCAGTTCTCAGGGTTCGACAGCTTTCTTT.

This clone has just a few counts. The chain recombines TRBV18 with TRBJ2-1; D is possibly TRBD1 or TRBD2 (6 bases each). The V and J ends lost 1 base and 4 bases respectively, with 14 bases between them. Per the germline V gene, CDR1 is KGHSH and CDR2 is LQKENI. The CDR3 runs to 16 residues. For the CDR3, the DNA is TGTGCCAGCTCACCACTGGAGGGCAGGGGTTACAATGAGCAGTTCTTC. Protein: CASSPLEGRGYNEQFF.

This clone was detected only a few times. The chain combines TRBV9 with TRBJ2-7, with D unresolved. The germline V gene has CDR1 SGDLS and CDR2 YYNGEE. The ends were cut back, 0 bases at V and 3 bases at J, with 4 bases in the middle. The CDR3 is 12 residues long. In DNA form, the CDR3 reads TGTGCCAGCAGCGTAGCAGGCTACGAGCAGTACTTC. Amino acid sequence: CASSVAGYEQYF.

This clone was observed a few times. The J gene is TRBJ2-7, the V gene TRBV6-5; D unresolved. Trimming pared 5 bases from V and 7 bases from J, leaving 21 bases between. Germline values: CDR1 MNHEY, CDR2 SVGAGI. This CDR3 spans 15 amino acids. The CDR3 is CASSRIPRAPFEQYF. The DNA for the CDR3 is TGTGCCAGCAGTCGAATACCTCGAGCTCCTTTTGAGCAGTACTTC.

This clone has more than one count but fewer than ten. The gene calls are TRBV30 and TRBJ2-2; weak D call: TRBD1 (5 bases). This CDR3 is 16 amino acids long. CDR1 GTSNPN and CDR2 SVGIG come from the germline V gene (reference sequence). V was clipped by 6 bases and J by 0 bases, with 17 bases between them. The CDR3 here is CACKPGADPNTGELFF. The CDR3 DNA follows: TGTGCCTGCAAACCTGGGGCGGATCCGAACACCGGGGAGCTGTTTTTT.

Only a few counts were recorded for this clone. The V and J genes are TRBV5-4 and TRBJ1-3; 12 bases agree with TRBD1. This CDR3 contains 20 residues. Germline V gene sequence: CDR1 SGHNT, CDR2 YYREEE (reference sequence). V shed 5 bases and J 1 base; nucleotides not matched to a gene: 16. CDR3 loop: CASRLRRDRGRPGSGNTIYF. The CDR3 nucleotides read TGTGCCAGCAGACTAAGGAGGGACAGGGGGCGCCCCGGATCTGGAAACACCATATATTTT.

The chain has TRBV7-2 and TRBJ1-1; no clear D. The V and J ends lost 5 bases and 3 bases respectively, with 16 bases between them. This CDR3 comprises 15 residues. Germline CDR1 and CDR2: SGHTA and FQGNSA. CDR3 DNA: TGTGCCAGCAGCCTGGCGGCGGTAGAATACACTGAAGCTTTCTTT. The encoded protein is CASSLAAVEYTEAFF.

This clone was observed a handful of times. V usage is TRBV6-5 and J usage is TRBJ1-2; D uncertain. The CDR3 consists of 12 residues. The germline V and J ends were trimmed by 2 bases and 8 bases, with 9 bases remaining between them. CDR1 and CDR2 (germline): MNHEY, SVGAGI. The CDR3 DNA follows: TGTGCCAGCAGTTACCGGCGTTTAGGCTACACCTTC. Translating it yields CASSYRRLGYTF.

This clone has a handful of counts. The genes are TRBV30 and TRBJ2-7; weak D call: TRBD1 (6 bases). This CDR3 is 13 amino acids long. Trimming left V 4 bases short and J 4 bases short, with 14 bases between. Germline CDR1 GTSNPN, CDR2 SVGIG (reference sequence). The CDR3, as DNA: TGTGCCTGGACCCCGCAGGACAGATACGAGCAGTACTTC. Translating gives CAWTPQDRYEQYF.

This clone appeared a few times. The chain uses TRBV7-8 and TRBJ1-5; no firm D call. Germline CDR1 is SGHVS and CDR2 is FQNEAQ. There are 13 residues in the CDR3. Trimming shortened V by 5 bases and J by 5 bases, and 10 bases separated the two germline ends. The chain's CDR3 is CASSPKSDQPQHF. The CDR3, as DNA: TGTGCCAGCAGCCCGAAGTCAGATCAGCCCCAGCATTTT.

The CDR3, as DNA: TGTGCCAGCAGAACTGGACACGGAGAAAAACTGTTTTTT. It yields the protein CASRTGHGEKLFF. The chain combines TRBV6-1 with TRBJ1-4; D perhaps matches TRBD1 (5 bases). Germline V gene lookup returns CDR1 MNHNS and CDR2 SASEGT. The CDR3 consists of 13 residues. V dropped 6 bases and J dropped 8 bases, with 13 bases sitting between them.

This clone was seen only a few times. The DNA for the CDR3 is TGTGCCAGTCAGGCAGGCTACCTGAACACTGAAGCTTTCTTT. Translating gives CASQAGYLNTEAFF. V gene TRBV27 combines with J gene TRBJ1-1; D not resolved. The CDR3 sequence is 14 residues long. Germline V CDR1 and CDR2: MNHEY, SMNVEV (reference sequence). V lost 9 bases, J lost 0 bases, and 14 bases lay in between.

This clone turned up a few times. The V call is TRBV9, the J call TRBJ2-5; either TRBD1 or TRBD2 may fit D (6 bases each). The CDR3 is made up of 15 amino acids. Germline CDR1 and CDR2: SGDLS and YYNGEE. Trimming removed 4 bases from V and 5 bases from J, with 18 bases in between. The CDR3 nucleotides read TGTGCCAGCAGCACCCAAGGGGGGTCTCGGGAGACCCAGTACTTC. The encoded protein is CASSTQGGSRETQYF.

The rearrangement uses TRBV19 and TRBJ2-3; 7 nucleotides agree with TRBD2. The J segment lost 2 bases and the V segment lost 3 bases, leaving 8 bases of the junction unmatched. This CDR3 region has 16 residues. Germline-derived CDR1 and CDR2 are LNHDA and SQIVND (reference sequence). The CDR3 loop reads CASSMIPSGNTDTQYF. The CDR3 DNA sequence: TGTGCCAGTAGTATGATTCCTAGCGGAAACACAGATACGCAGTATTTT.

This clone occurred a few times. V usage is TRBV7-9 and J usage is TRBJ1-4; tentative D call: TRBD1 (5 bases). Trimming left V 8 bases short and J 7 bases short, with 14 bases between. The CDR3 sequence is 13 residues long. Germline V gives CDR1 SEHNR, CDR2 FQNEAQ (reference sequence). CDR3 region: CASALRVGEKLFF. In nucleotides, the CDR3 is TGTGCCAGCGCCCTCAGGGTCGGTGAAAAACTGTTTTTT. The full variable domain, completed using reference TRBV7-9 and TRBJ1-4, is DTGVSQNPRHKITKRGQNVTFRCDPISEHNRLYWYRQTLGQGPEFLTYFQNEAQLEKSRLLSDRFSAERPKGSFSTLEIQRTEQGDSAMYLCASALRVGEKLFFGSGTQLSVL.

This clone was picked up a small number of times. This chain joins TRBV6-6 and TRBJ1-6, with TRBD1 matching over 12 bases. CDR1 and CDR2 (germline): MNHNY, SVGAGI (reference sequence). The CDR3 spans 15 residues. V dropped 5 bases and J dropped 10; count of bases not matched to a gene: 6. This chain's CDR3 is CASSAPGTGGSPLHF. CDR3 bases: TGTGCCAGCAGTGCCCCGGGGACAGGGGGCTCACCCCTCCACTTT.

The gene calls are TRBV29-1 and TRBJ2-7, with D possibly being TRBD1 (5 bases). The CDR3 totals 12 residues. Deletions cut 2 bases from V and 5 bases from J, with 10 bases between. Germline CDR1 and CDR2: SQVTM and ANQGSEA. The CDR3 nucleotides read TGCAGCGTTGAACCGACAGCAAACGAGCAGTACTTC. This codes for CSVEPTANEQYF.

This rearrangement joins TRBV28 to TRBJ1-1; no clear D. The CDR3 extends over 12 amino acids. Trimming took off 5 bases at V and 9 bases at J, with 13 bases between the two ends. Germline CDR1 is MDHEN and CDR2 is SYDVKM. The CDR3 protein is CASSLRTGQAFF. Here the CDR3 DNA reads TGTGCCAGCAGTCTCAGGACTGGGCAAGCTTTCTTT.